Shown below are 17 T cell receptor beta chains from a single sample sequenced in a study of CD8 T cells in Susac syndrome. RNA in amounts of roughly 0.45 to 1 ug was reverse transcribed with random hexamers. MiXCR was run by TCRdb on the immunoSEQ multiplex PCR reads, yielding one entry per CDR3 protein. The sample has more than 250,000 distinct CDR3 sequences, under 95% seen once. The material sequenced was CD4+ T cells from PBMCs. These receptors were taken from a human donor with multiple sclerosis.

The J gene is TRBJ2-5, the V gene TRBV29-1; D remains ambiguous. The V and J ends lost 6 bases and 5 bases respectively, with 16 bases between them. The CDR3 is 13 residues long. Looked up from germline, CDR1 is SQVTM and CDR2 is ANQGSEA. The CDR3 reads CSVERKGLETQYF. CDR3 nucleotide sequence: TGCAGCGTGGAAAGGAAGGGTCTTGAGACCCAGTACTTC. Variable domain in full (rest from reference TRBV29-1 and TRBJ2-5): SAVISQKPSRDICQRGTSLTIQCQVDSQVTMMFWYRQQPGQSLTLIATANQGSEATYESGFVIDKFPISRPNLTFSTLTVSNMSPEDSSIYLCSVERKGLETQYFGPGTRLLVL.

V is TRBV29-1 and J is TRBJ1-1, with D unresolved. V lost 5 bases and J 0 bases, leaving 13 bases between the germline ends. CDR1 SQVTM and CDR2 ANQGSEA come from the germline V gene. The CDR3 covers 14 residues. The CDR3 spells CSVQSTAMNTEAFF. CDR3 bases: TGCAGCGTTCAATCTACAGCTATGAACACTGAAGCTTTCTTT.

V and J are TRBV5-1 and TRBJ2-5; weak D call: TRBD2 (6 bases). The CDR3 totals 14 residues. From germline, CDR1 is SGHRS and CDR2 YFSETQ. V lost 1 base and J 5 bases, leaving 12 bases between the germline ends. CDR3 residues: CASSLTGGVETQYF. The CDR3 bases are TGCGCCAGCAGCTTGACAGGAGGGGTGGAGACCCAGTACTTC.

The V and J genes are TRBV2 and TRBJ1-2, with D unresolved. Germline V gene data show CDR1 as SNHLY and CDR2 as FYNNEI. Trimming removed 4 bases from V and 8 bases from J, with 11 bases in between. This CDR3 region has 12 residues. The CDR3 bases are TGTGCCAGCAGTGCCAGCCCCAGCGGCTACACCTTC. Translating gives CASSASPSGYTF.

The gene calls are TRBV5-4 and TRBJ1-4; 9 bases align to TRBD1. The length of the CDR3 is 14 residues. J gave up 7 bases and V 0 bases, and 1 base lay outside the gene matches. The germline V gene encodes CDR1 SGHNT and CDR2 YYREEE (reference sequence). The CDR3 spells CASSLDRGREKLFF. CDR3 coding DNA: TGTGCCAGCAGCTTGGACAGGGGGCGTGAAAAACTGTTTTTT.

The chain has TRBV5-1 and TRBJ1-2; possible D gene TRBD1, 6 bases. CDR1 is SGHRS and CDR2 is YFSETQ in the germline V gene. This CDR3 is built from 15 residues. The V end lost 4 bases, the J end lost 5 bases, and 18 bases lay between the germline ends. CDR3 residues: CASSGTGSTPYGYTF. CDR3 DNA sequence: TGCGCCAGCAGCGGTACAGGGAGTACTCCGTATGGCTACACCTTC.

The chain combines TRBV7-3 with TRBJ2-2; 8 bases align to TRBD2. Trimming at V came to 2 bases and at J to 5 bases, leaving 4 bases not matched to a gene. CDR1 and CDR2 from the germline V gene are SGHTA and FQGTGA. The CDR3 is 15 amino acids. CDR3 sequence (DNA): TGTGCCAGCAGCTTAGTGCGGGGGGTTACCGGGGAGCTGTTTTTT. Amino acids: CASSLVRGVTGELFF.

The chain combines TRBV9 with TRBJ1-6, with 7 bases matching TRBD1. Trimming at V came to 4 bases and at J to 6 bases, leaving 7 bases not matched to a gene. The V gene's germline CDR1 is SGDLS and CDR2 YYNGEE. The CDR3 is 15 amino acids. The CDR3 sequence: CASSKRGTVNSPLHF. CDR3 nucleotide sequence: TGTGCCAGCAGCAAAAGGGGGACAGTTAATTCACCCCTCCACTTT.

V and J are TRBV7-2 and TRBJ1-2; no clear D. CDR1 and CDR2 (germline): SGHTA, FQGNSA. V was shortened by 3 bases and J by 3 bases, with 8 bases between the two germline ends. The CDR3 runs 13 residues. The CDR3 reads CASSFSGDYGYTF. Here the CDR3 DNA reads TGTGCCAGCAGCTTCTCCGGGGACTATGGCTACACCTTC.

The V call is TRBV5-1, the J call TRBJ2-7; 7 bases line up with TRBD1. This CDR3 has 13 residues. J gave up 2 bases and V 7 bases, and 6 bases lay outside the gene matches. CDR1 and CDR2 from the germline V gene are SGHRS and YFSETQ. This chain's CDR3 is CASAQGFPYEQYF. The CDR3 region has the DNA TGCGCCAGCGCACAGGGGTTTCCCTACGAGCAGTACTTC.

This chain joins TRBV19 and TRBJ2-3; 14 nucleotides match TRBD2. Germline V gene lookup returns CDR1 LNHDA and CDR2 SQIVND (reference sequence). The CDR3 covers 17 residues. Trimming cost V 8 bases and J 3 bases; bases outside gene matches: 10. This CDR3 is CASRKPGLAGGTDTQYF. CDR3 in DNA: TGTGCCAGTCGGAAACCTGGACTAGCGGGGGGAACAGATACGCAGTATTTT.

This clonotype was detected a few times. The chain employs TRBV12-3 or TRBV12-4 and TRBJ2-2; D ambiguous. The CDR3 loop spans 11 amino acids. V shed 3 bases and J shed 4 bases, with 0 bases lying between them. The CDR3 spells CASSFTGELFF. In DNA form, the CDR3 reads TGTGCCAGCAGTTTCACCGGGGAGCTGTTTTTT.

This clonotype occurred a few times. This sequence joins TRBV30 and TRBJ2-2; no firm D call. The germline gives CDR1 GTSNPN, CDR2 SVGIG (reference sequence). V gave up 2 bases and J gave up 7 bases, with 8 bases separating them. This CDR3 region has 12 residues. CDR3: CAWSRQHGELFF. The CDR3 bases are TGTGCCTGGAGTCGGCAGCACGGGGAGCTGTTTTTT. The full variable domain, its missing parts supplied by reference TRBV30 and TRBJ2-2, is SQTIHQWPATLVQPVGSPLSLECTVEGTSNPNLYWYRQAAGRGLQLLFYSVGIGQISSEVPQNLSASRPQDRQFILSSKKLLLSDSGFYLCAWSRQHGELFFGEGSRLTVL.

The chain has TRBV5-1 and TRBJ2-1, with 9 bases lining up with TRBD2. This CDR3 is built from 17 residues. CDR1 is SGHRS, CDR2 YFSETQ, per germline. Trimming at V came to 1 base and at J to 2 bases, leaving 7 bases not matched to a gene. This CDR3 reads CASSLNGAGGAYNEQFF. CDR3 DNA sequence: TGCGCCAGCAGCTTGAACGGTGCGGGAGGGGCCTACAATGAGCAGTTCTTC.

The V call is TRBV7-2, the J call TRBJ1-5; D is ambiguous. The CDR3 consists of 16 residues. With 4 bases removed from V and 0 bases from J, the gap between germline ends came to 13 bases. Germline V gene sequence: CDR1 SGHTA, CDR2 FQGNSA. CDR3: CASSSRGGNSNQPQHF. The CDR3 bases are TGTGCCAGCAGCTCACGGGGTGGTAATAGCAATCAGCCCCAGCATTTT.

This sequence joins TRBV13 and TRBJ1-5, with TRBD1 identical over 8 bases. The CDR3 is 17 amino acids. Germline V gene sequence: CDR1 PRHDT, CDR2 FYEKMQ (reference sequence). The trim removed 6 bases at V and 5 bases at J, leaving 15 bases unmatched. CDR3 amino acids: CASRLRRRTGPHQPQHF. CDR3 DNA: TGTGCCAGCAGACTGAGAAGGAGGACAGGGCCCCATCAGCCCCAGCATTTT.

This chain uses TRBV7-9 with TRBJ1-1; D gene unclear. Trimming took 5 bases from V and 0 from J, leaving 7 bases between them. The germline V gene has CDR1 SEHNR and CDR2 FQNEAQ (reference sequence). The CDR3 length is 13 residues. CDR3 protein: CASSIGLNTEAFF. The CDR3 DNA reads TGTGCCAGCAGCATCGGGCTGAACACTGAAGCTTTCTTT.